This TCR beta chain was profiled in a study of vaccination effects on CD4 cells after COVID-19. Study background: All participants had two doses of either the BNT162b2 or mRNA-1273 vaccine.

Regarding the study as a whole: Vaccine-induced clones in healthy vaccinees cross-reacted with common cold coronaviruses in only 1 of 255 cases.

As for this clone: Its antigen is unknown.

Data came from immunoSEQ multiplex PCR; TCRdb stores just in-frame clones and leaves some out. The sample includes 40,000 to 45,000 clones, roughly 70% of them seen just once. Looked up from germline, CDR1 is SGHTA and CDR2 is FQGNSA. V lost 1 base to trimming and J lost 3 bases, with 10 bases between them. The length of the CDR3 is 14 residues. ViraFEST assay sequencing came after antigen-specific CD4+ T cells were expanded with viral peptide pools. CD4+ T cells were isolated after around ten days of culture. Nucleocapsid antibodies stayed negative before and after vaccination, showing no earlier SARS-CoV-2 infection. PBMC cultures contained some 2.1 million cells per well, 7.5 to 10 IU/ml IL-2 and 10 ug/ml peptides.

The chain recombines TRBV7-2 with TRBJ2-7, with D unresolved. The sequence was obtained from a human donor who received a COVID-19 vaccine. The sample was CD4+ T cells from PBMCs cultured with HCoV-OC43 spike peptides, taken before COVID-19 vaccination. The subset: HCoV-OC43 spike overlapping peptide pool stimulation. The CDR3 DNA sequence: TGTGCCAGCAGCTTAGTTAGCCCTGACTACGAGCAGTACTTC. It specifies CASSLVSPDYEQYF.